The 30 T cell receptor beta chains below were found in one sample sequenced in a study of blood T cell repertoires in COVID-19. The data were produced by immunoSEQ multiplex PCR, yet TCRdb's version contains in-frame clones alone and is incomplete. Of hundreds of thousands of clones detected, 86% appear once; the ten largest clones hold about an eighth. The sample was peripheral blood. Receptors originate from a woman in her 70s with COVID-19, enrolled during active disease.

V is TRBV12-5 and J is TRBJ2-7, with TRBD2 as a possible D gene (5 bases). V was cut by 5 bases and J by 1 base, with 15 bases left in between. Germline V gives CDR1 LGHNT, CDR2 FRNRAP. CDR3 length equals 15 residues. The CDR3 region is CASGDGLQTSYEQYF. CDR3 sequence (DNA): TGTGCTAGTGGTGACGGACTCCAAACATCCTACGAGCAGTACTTC.

The chain employs TRBV19 and TRBJ1-4; D is undetermined. V was pared by 8 bases and J by 3 bases, with 16 bases between. This CDR3 spans 15 amino acids. Germline V gives CDR1 LNHDA, CDR2 SQIVND (reference sequence). The CDR3 nucleotides are TGTGCCAGTGTGGATTCGGGGATCGCTAATGAAAAACTGTTTTTT. Translated: CASVDSGIANEKLFF.

The chain couples TRBV29-1 to TRBJ1-2; TRBD1 agrees at 7 bases. The CDR3 extends over 12 amino acids. Germline V gene sequence: CDR1 SQVTM, CDR2 ANQGSEA. V lost 6 bases to trimming and J lost 8 bases; unmatched junction nucleotides: 9. The CDR3 is CSVRRQGRGYTF. CDR3 in DNA: TGCAGCGTCAGGCGACAGGGCCGGGGCTACACCTTC.

The chain combines TRBV27 with TRBJ1-2; D uncertain. Trimming pared 8 bases from V and 1 base from J, leaving 11 bases between. Germline V gene lookup returns CDR1 MNHEY and CDR2 SMNVEV (reference sequence). The CDR3 is 13 amino acids. The CDR3 sequence: CASFSTGNYGYTF. In nucleotides, the CDR3 is TGTGCCAGCTTTTCGACGGGTAACTATGGCTACACCTTC.

The sample holds a few counts of this clone. The chain couples TRBV4-1 to TRBJ1-1, with D perhaps matching TRBD1 (5 bases). V lost 4 bases and J 4 bases, leaving 10 bases between the germline ends. This CDR3 has 13 residues. Germline V gene lookup returns CDR1 MGHRA and CDR2 YSYEKL. Here the CDR3 DNA reads TGCGCCAGCAGCCTCGCAGGGATCACTGAAGCTTTCTTT. Translated, it gives CASSLAGITEAFF.

The chain carries TRBV3-1 (or the pseudogene TRBV3-2) and TRBJ2-1; D not resolved. CDR3 length: 15 amino acids. V dropped 4 bases and J dropped 5 bases, with 15 bases sitting between them. Germline-derived CDR1 and CDR2 are LGHDT and YNNKEL (reference sequence). The CDR3 loop reads CASSRPTGVNNEQFF. The CDR3 DNA is TGTGCCAGCAGCCGACCGACTGGAGTGAACAATGAGCAGTTCTTC.

V usage is TRBV11-2 and J usage is TRBJ2-1; TRBD1 matches 7 bases. The V gene end was trimmed by 5 bases and the J gene end by 10 bases; junction bases not matched to a gene: 20. The CDR3 totals 17 residues. CDR1 SGHAT and CDR2 FQNNGV come from the germline V gene. CDR3 DNA: TGTGCCAGCAGCCTTCGACAGGGCCTAAGATTAACGAGGGAGCAGTTCTTC. Encoded protein: CASSLRQGLRLTREQFF. The complete variable domain, with remaining parts taken from reference TRBV11-2 and TRBJ2-1, reads EAGVAQSPRYKIIEKRQSVAFWCNPISGHATLYWYQQILGQGPKLLIQFQNNGVVDDSQLPKDRFSAERLKGVDSTLKIQPAKLEDSAVYLCASSLRQGLRLTREQFFGPGTRLTVL.

The rearrangement links TRBV6-5 to TRBJ2-2, with D possibly TRBD1 on 6 matching bases. The germline V gene has CDR1 MNHEY and CDR2 SVGAGI. The ends were cut back, 8 bases at V and 6 bases at J, with 13 bases in the middle. CDR3 size: 13 residues. This CDR3 reads CASSDRQAGELFF. The CDR3 DNA reads TGTGCCAGCTCCGACAGGCAAGCCGGGGAGCTGTTTTTT.

The rearrangement uses TRBV29-1 and TRBJ2-4; D is uncertain. Trimming pared 7 bases from V and 5 bases from J, leaving 18 bases between. CDR1 is SQVTM and CDR2 is ANQGSEA in the germline V gene. This CDR3 comprises 14 residues. This chain's CDR3 is CSAIFAAPQNIQYF. CDR3 sequence (DNA): TGCAGCGCAATATTCGCGGCACCCCAAAACATTCAGTACTTC.

This clone has only a few counts. This rearrangement joins TRBV5-1 to TRBJ1-6; 7 bases agree with TRBD1. The CDR3 is 17 residues long. CDR1 and CDR2 (germline): SGHRS, YFSETQ. V dropped 5 bases and J dropped 7; count of bases not matched to a gene: 15. Here the CDR3 reads CASSSNPSGTANSPLHF. In DNA form, the CDR3 reads TGCGCCAGCAGTTCTAATCCGTCCGGGACAGCGAATTCACCCCTCCACTTT.

The CDR3 spells CASTPGLAGGQYF. CDR3 coding DNA: TGTGCCAGCACCCCGGGACTAGCGGGGGGCCAGTACTTC. The chain links TRBV2 to TRBJ2-5; TRBD2 matches at 15 bases. Germline V gene lookup returns CDR1 SNHLY and CDR2 FYNNEI. Trimming at V came to 7 bases and at J to 10 bases, leaving 4 bases not matched to a gene. The CDR3 runs to 13 residues.

This clone showed up many times. The genes are TRBV9 and TRBJ2-5; weak D call: TRBD1 (5 bases). Germline assignment: CDR1 SGDLS and CDR2 YYNGEE. V was trimmed by 3 bases and J by 7 bases, leaving 16 bases between them. CDR3 length equals 14 residues. The CDR3 nucleotides read TGTGCCAGCAGCGGAGGAGTAGGGGATGGGACCCAGTACTTC. Residues: CASSGGVGDGTQYF.

The chain combines TRBV28 with TRBJ1-3; possible D gene TRBD1, 5 bases. From germline, CDR1 is MDHEN and CDR2 SYDVKM. This CDR3 comprises 14 residues. The ends were cut back, 6 bases at V and 0 bases at J, with 9 bases in the middle. The CDR3 DNA reads as TGTGCCAGCAGGAACAGGTTCTCTGGAAACACCATATATTTT. The encoded protein is CASRNRFSGNTIYF.

The V and J genes are TRBV5-1 and TRBJ1-2; D is perhaps TRBD1 (6 bases). The length of the CDR3 is 15 residues. CDR1 is SGHRS and CDR2 is YFSETQ in the germline V gene. V dropped 4 bases and J dropped 5 bases, with 18 bases sitting between them. The CDR3 DNA reads as TGCGCCAGCAGCCTAACCGGGACAAGTCTATATGGCTACACCTTC. Translated, it gives CASSLTGTSLYGYTF.

J is TRBJ1-1 and V is TRBV28, with 9 bases lining up with TRBD1. Trimming cost V 5 bases and J 10 bases; bases outside gene matches: 14. The CDR3 is 15 residues long. CDR1 is MDHEN and CDR2 is SYDVKM in the germline V gene. DNA of the CDR3: TGTGCCAGCAGTCCGCGGACAGGGGCAAGATCCAGAGCTTTCTTT. As protein: CASSPRTGARSRAFF.

The gene calls are TRBV4-3 and TRBJ2-1; weak D call: TRBD2 (7 bases). Germline CDR1 and CDR2: LGHNA and YSLEER. V lost 1 base to trimming and J lost 1 base, with 14 bases between them. This CDR3 comprises 17 residues. CDR3 sequence reads: CASSQGPAGASYNEQFF. The CDR3 coding sequence is TGCGCCAGCAGCCAAGGTCCGGCGGGGGCGTCCTACAATGAGCAGTTCTTC.

For this clone: A read error may account for a junction end that differs from germline. V and J are TRBV24-1 and TRBJ2-3; TRBD2 is a possible D gene (7 bases). Per germline, CDR1 KGHDR and CDR2 SFDVKD. The CDR3 length is 18 residues. Here the CDR3 reads CATSVPRQGRGGTHTQYF. The DNA for the CDR3 is TGTGCCACCAGTGTCCCCCGGCAGGGAAGGGGGGGCACACATACGCAGTATTTT.

The chain employs TRBV27 and TRBJ2-1, with TRBD2 matching over 8 bases. Germline V lookup: CDR1 MNHEY, CDR2 SMNVEV (reference sequence). The CDR3 spans 15 residues. Losses at the gene ends were 7 bases for V and 9 bases for J; bases not matched to a gene: 14. The CDR3 here is CASTQSGGRGSEQFF. The CDR3 region has the DNA TGTGCCAGCACCCAAAGCGGGGGACGGGGAAGTGAGCAGTTCTTC.

V gene TRBV6-2 or TRBV6-3 combines with J gene TRBJ1-5; TRBD1 agrees at 7 bases. Germline V lookup: CDR1 MNHEY, CDR2 SVGEGT. This CDR3 comprises 16 residues. Losses at the gene ends were 5 bases for V and 5 bases for J; bases not matched to a gene: 12. The CDR3 spells CASSLPDRAGDQPQHF. CDR3 nucleotides: TGTGCCAGCAGTCTGCCAGACAGGGCAGGCGATCAGCCCCAGCATTTT.

The chain carries TRBV15 and TRBJ1-6, with D hard to call. CDR3 size: 13 residues. Germline CDR1 reads LNHNV; CDR2 reads YYDKDF (reference sequence). Between the trimmed V and J ends, which lost 8 bases and 9 bases, there was a span of 14 bases. The CDR3 sequence: CATGSVPGSPLHF. The CDR3 DNA follows: TGTGCCACCGGGTCGGTACCGGGTTCACCCCTCCACTTT. Using reference TRBV15 and TRBJ1-6 for the parts outside the CDR3, the full variable domain is DAMVIQNPRYQVTQFGKPVTLSCSQTLNHNVMYWYQQKSSQAPKLLFHYYDKDFNNEADTPDNFQSRRPNTSFCFLDIRSPGLGDTAMYLCATGSVPGSPLHFGNGTRLTVT.

V is TRBV7-9 and J is TRBJ1-5; 8 positions match TRBD1. J gave up 6 bases and V 4 bases, and 8 bases lay outside the gene matches. This CDR3 comprises 15 residues. CDR1 is SEHNR, CDR2 FQNEAQ, per germline (reference sequence). The CDR3 sequence is CASSSTDRDLQPQHF. In nucleotides, the CDR3 is TGTGCCAGCAGCTCCACGGACAGGGATCTTCAGCCCCAGCATTTT.

V and J are TRBV28 and TRBJ1-5, with a weak D call TRBD1 (5 bases). Trimming shortened V by 2 bases and J by 6 bases, and 11 bases separated the two germline ends. This CDR3 contains 14 residues. CDR1 is MDHEN and CDR2 is SYDVKM in the germline V gene. CDR3 protein: CASSLSGGGQPQHF. The CDR3 DNA reads TGTGCCAGCAGTTTAAGCGGGGGGGGTCAGCCCCAGCATTTT.

This chain uses TRBV18 with TRBJ1-1, with D perhaps TRBD1 (5 bases). The CDR3 consists of 14 residues. In germline, CDR1 is KGHSH, CDR2 LQKENI. Trimming took 3 bases from V and 6 from J, leaving 14 bases between them. DNA of the CDR3: TGTGCCAGCTCACCGGGAGGGGAGGGAGCTGAAGCTTTCTTT. Amino acids: CASSPGGEGAEAFF.

This chain connects TRBV5-1 to TRBJ1-1; possible D gene TRBD1, 5 bases. This CDR3 is 13 amino acids long. V lost 2 bases to trimming and J lost 3 bases, with 8 bases between them. Germline V gene sequence: CDR1 SGHRS, CDR2 YFSETQ. CDR3: CASSFGGDTEAFF. Written as DNA, the CDR3 is TGCGCCAGCAGCTTTGGGGGGGACACTGAAGCTTTCTTT.

This chain joins TRBV4-3 and TRBJ2-2; D is possibly TRBD2 (5 bases). Trimming shortened V by 1 base and J by 1 base, and 13 bases separated the two germline ends. From germline, CDR1 is LGHNA and CDR2 YSLEER. The CDR3 consists of 17 residues. This CDR3 reads CASSQVRQTMNTGELFF. For the CDR3, the DNA is TGCGCCAGCAGCCAAGTGCGTCAGACTATGAACACCGGGGAGCTGTTTTTT.

The CDR3 loop is CASTETGTGENGYTF. CDR3 sequence (DNA): TGTGCCAGTACCGAAACCGGGACAGGGGAAAATGGCTACACCTTC. The V and J genes are TRBV19 and TRBJ1-2; TRBD1 aligns across 10 bases. CDR1 and CDR2 from the germline V gene are LNHDA and SQIVND (reference sequence). V gave up 7 bases and J gave up 6 bases; unmatched junction bases: 11. The CDR3 is 15 residues long.

V and J are TRBV10-3 and TRBJ1-2; D ambiguous. The CDR3 is made up of 11 amino acids. Germline V gene sequence: CDR1 ENHRY, CDR2 SYGVKD. V dropped 10 bases and J dropped 4 bases, with 10 bases sitting between them. As DNA, the CDR3 is TGTGCCACCTGGGAGGCCTATGGCTACACCTTC. It encodes CATWEAYGYTF.

The chain has TRBV11-2 and TRBJ1-2; maybe TRBD1 (6 bases). CDR1 is SGHAT, CDR2 FQNNGV, per germline. The CDR3 is 14 residues long. V was cut by 5 bases and J by 4 bases, with 14 bases left in between. DNA of the CDR3: TGTGCCAGCAGCGAAGGGGGAAGCGGCTATGGCTACACCTTC. Translation gives CASSEGGSGYGYTF.

The V and J genes are TRBV19 and TRBJ1-1; a possible D gene is TRBD1 (5 bases). Germline assignment: CDR1 LNHDA and CDR2 SQIVND (reference sequence). CDR3 length equals 14 residues. The V and J ends lost 5 bases and 2 bases respectively, with 12 bases between them. The CDR3 region has the DNA TGTGCCAGTAGTCCGGGACTCCAAAACACTGAAGCTTTCTTT. Amino acid sequence: CASSPGLQNTEAFF.

V usage is TRBV3-1 (or the pseudogene TRBV3-2) and J usage is TRBJ2-2, with D tentatively TRBD2 (6 bases). Germline-derived CDR1 and CDR2 are LGHDT and YNNKEL (reference sequence). This CDR3 has 14 amino acids. Trimming shortened V by 1 base and J by 7 bases, and 10 bases separated the two germline ends. The CDR3 nucleotides are TGTGCCAGCAGCCAAGTAGGAGGGGACGGGGAGCTGTTTTTT. Its protein product is CASSQVGGDGELFF.